This T cell receptor (beta chain) comes out of a study of blood T cell repertoires in COVID-19. Whole-study context: The United States, Italy and Spain provided the acute and convalescent COVID-19 samples.

Germline V lookup: CDR1 MGHDK, CDR2 SYGVNS. The J segment lost 4 bases and the V segment lost 1 base, leaving 6 bases of the junction unmatched. This CDR3 comprises 16 residues. Repertoires were generated with immunoSEQ multiplex PCR, while TCRdb's copy carries only in-frame clones and drops some. The data show 7,500 to 9,500 clones, about nine tenths seen once. This clone was recorded a few times. The rearrangement links TRBV25-1 to TRBJ2-7, with TRBD1 matching over 11 bases. Sequences were obtained from peripheral blood. The receptor comes from a man aged 55 to 70 with acute or convalescent COVID-19. For the CDR3, the DNA is TGTGCCAGCAGTGAATCGTTCGGGACAGGGGGTTACGAGCAGTACTTC. Translated, it gives CASSESFGTGGYEQYF.